This T cell receptor (beta chain) was sequenced in a study of beta chain features in type 1 diabetes. Study as a whole: When patients were set against healthy donors, age, gender and cell yields were similar.

Regarding this clone: Its antigen is not known.

Whole-study findings and limits: Type 1 diabetes patients showed fewer insertions and more deletions at VDJ junctions. Type 1 diabetes patients had moderately but significantly shorter TCRB CDR3s in all four CD4+ subsets.

The sequenced template was cDNA made from the entire isolated RNA. The method was immunoSEQ multiplex PCR; TCRdb's version includes in-frame clones alone and lacks a portion of them. The table has 300,000 to 350,000 clones, around 9% seen once; the top ten hold over 0.95%. The length of the CDR3 is 14 residues. With 1 base removed from V and 2 bases from J, the gap between germline ends came to 9 bases. CDR1 and CDR2 from the germline V gene are SNHLY and FYNNEI. The sequencing input was central memory CD4+ T cells from blood. The sequence was obtained from a young man with type 1 diabetes. This chain connects TRBV2 to TRBJ2-7; weak D call: TRBD1 (6 bases). CDR3 sequence reads: CASSEDRAAYEQYF. The CDR3 coding sequence is TGTGCCAGCAGTGAAGACAGGGCTGCCTACGAGCAGTACTTC. The full variable domain, rest sourced from reference TRBV2 and TRBJ2-7, is EPEVTQTPSHQVTQMGQEVILRCVPISNHLYFYWYRQILGQKVEFLVSFYNNEISEKSEIFDDQFSVERPDGSNFTLKIRSTKLEDSAMYFCASSEDRAAYEQYFGPGTRLTVT.